Detailed here is one TCR beta chain. What it binds is unknown. Trimming took 9 bases from V and 0 from J, leaving 20 bases between them. Germline CDR1 reads LNHDA; CDR2 reads SQIVND (reference sequence). The CDR3 extends over 17 amino acids. The record originates from a study of shared clonotypes between healthy human individuals. Produced via immunoSEQ multiplex PCR; TCRdb's table is partial and in-frame only. The sample contains about a million clones, about 77% of which appear only once. Findings and caveats of the study: Relative to memory subsets, naive subsets generally showed larger estimated richness.

The genes are TRBV19 and TRBJ2-2, with a tentative D call TRBD1 (5 bases). This receptor was taken from a man between 18 and 35 years old in good health. Material: memory CD4+ T cells sorted from blood. The subset here: CD45RA-negative fraction. The CDR3 DNA reads TGTGCCAGCAGAAAAAGGACACCCCAAACGAACACCGGGGAGCTGTTTTTT. It translates to CASRKRTPQTNTGELFF.